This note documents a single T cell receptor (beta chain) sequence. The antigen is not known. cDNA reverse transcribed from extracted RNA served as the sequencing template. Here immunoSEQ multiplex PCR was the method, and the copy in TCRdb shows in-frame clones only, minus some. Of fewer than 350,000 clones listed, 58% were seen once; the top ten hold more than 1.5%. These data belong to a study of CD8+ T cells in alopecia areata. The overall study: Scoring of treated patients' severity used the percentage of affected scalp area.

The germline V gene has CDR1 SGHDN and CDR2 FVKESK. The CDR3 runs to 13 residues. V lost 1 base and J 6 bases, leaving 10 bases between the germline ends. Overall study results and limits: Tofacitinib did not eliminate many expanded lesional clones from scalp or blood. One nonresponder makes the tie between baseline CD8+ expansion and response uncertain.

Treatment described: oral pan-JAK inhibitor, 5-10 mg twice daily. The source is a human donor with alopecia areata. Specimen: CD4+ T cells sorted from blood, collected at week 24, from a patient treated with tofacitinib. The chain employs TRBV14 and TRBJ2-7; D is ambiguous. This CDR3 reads CASSQVVDGEQYF. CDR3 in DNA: TGTGCCAGCAGCCAAGTGGTCGATGGCGAGCAGTACTTC.